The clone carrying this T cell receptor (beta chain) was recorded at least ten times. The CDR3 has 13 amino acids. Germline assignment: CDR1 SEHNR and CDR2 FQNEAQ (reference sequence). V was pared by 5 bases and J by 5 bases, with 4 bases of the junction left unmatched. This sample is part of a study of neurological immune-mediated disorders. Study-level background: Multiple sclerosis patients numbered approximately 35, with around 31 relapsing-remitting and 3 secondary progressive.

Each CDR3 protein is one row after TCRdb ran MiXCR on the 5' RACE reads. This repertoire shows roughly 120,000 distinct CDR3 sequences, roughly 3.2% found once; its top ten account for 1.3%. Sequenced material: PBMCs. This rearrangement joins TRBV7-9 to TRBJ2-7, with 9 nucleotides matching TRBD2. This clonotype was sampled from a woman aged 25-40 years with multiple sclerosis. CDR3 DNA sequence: TGTGCCAGCAGCGCCAGCGGGAGGAACGAGCAGTACTTC. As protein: CASSASGRNEQYF.